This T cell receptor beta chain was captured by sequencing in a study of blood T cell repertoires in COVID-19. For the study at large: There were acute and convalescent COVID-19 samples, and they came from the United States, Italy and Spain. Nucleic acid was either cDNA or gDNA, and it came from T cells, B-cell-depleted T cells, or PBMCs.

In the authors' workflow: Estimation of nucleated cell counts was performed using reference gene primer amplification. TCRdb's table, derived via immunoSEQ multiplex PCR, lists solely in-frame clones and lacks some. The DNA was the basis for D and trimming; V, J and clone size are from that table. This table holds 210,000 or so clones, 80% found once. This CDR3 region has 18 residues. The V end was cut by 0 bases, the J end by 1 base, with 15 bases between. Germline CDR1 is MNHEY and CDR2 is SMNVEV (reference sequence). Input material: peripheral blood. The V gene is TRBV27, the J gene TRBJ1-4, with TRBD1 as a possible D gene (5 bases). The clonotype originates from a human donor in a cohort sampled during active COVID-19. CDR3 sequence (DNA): TGTGCCAGCAGTTTATCGGGGGGGGGAGGCGGAACTAATGAAAAACTGTTTTTT. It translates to CASSLSGGGGGTNEKLFF.